This T cell receptor beta chain was captured by sequencing in a study of T-cell memory formation after mild COVID-19. Using its own MiXCR run on the 5' RACE reads, TCRdb lists one record per CDR3 protein. The table records 75,000 to 95,000 distinct CDR3 sequences, about 13% of them present only once. This CDR3 comprises 15 residues. The V and J ends lost 6 bases and 4 bases, in that order; junction bases with no gene match: 7. Germline-derived CDR1 and CDR2 are MNHEY and SVGAGI. This clonotype appeared a few times. The specimen sequenced was PBMCs or a T cell subset sorted from them (not recorded which). The TCR originated in an adult woman who had mild COVID-19 (a few samples of this study predate the infection). Cell type and time point are not known. This chain links TRBV6-5 with TRBJ2-3, with 10 bases fitting TRBD2. The CDR3 coding sequence is TGTGCCAGCAGCCTCAGCGGGGGGGCGCCAGATACGCAGTATTTT. Its translation is CASSLSGGAPDTQYF.